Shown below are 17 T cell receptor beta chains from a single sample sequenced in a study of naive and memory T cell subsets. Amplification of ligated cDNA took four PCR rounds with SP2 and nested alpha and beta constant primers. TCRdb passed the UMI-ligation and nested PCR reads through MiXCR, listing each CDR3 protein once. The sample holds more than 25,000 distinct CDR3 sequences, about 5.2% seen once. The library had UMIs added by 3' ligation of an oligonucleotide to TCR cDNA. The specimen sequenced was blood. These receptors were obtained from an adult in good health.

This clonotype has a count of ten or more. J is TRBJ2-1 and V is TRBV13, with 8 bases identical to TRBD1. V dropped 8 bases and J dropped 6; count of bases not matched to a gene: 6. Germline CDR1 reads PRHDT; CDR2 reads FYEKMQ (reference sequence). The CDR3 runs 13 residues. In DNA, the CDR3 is TGTGCCAGCTCTAGGACAGGGATCAATGAGCAGTTCTTC. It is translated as CASSRTGINEQFF.

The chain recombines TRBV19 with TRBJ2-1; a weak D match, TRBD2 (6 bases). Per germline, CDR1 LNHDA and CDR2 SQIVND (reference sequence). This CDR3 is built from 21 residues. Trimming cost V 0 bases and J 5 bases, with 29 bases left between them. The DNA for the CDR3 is TGTGCCAGTAGTATAGATCTTATGGGACTTTCACCCCGCTTCGGTAACAATGAGCAGTTCTTC. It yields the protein CASSIDLMGLSPRFGNNEQFF.

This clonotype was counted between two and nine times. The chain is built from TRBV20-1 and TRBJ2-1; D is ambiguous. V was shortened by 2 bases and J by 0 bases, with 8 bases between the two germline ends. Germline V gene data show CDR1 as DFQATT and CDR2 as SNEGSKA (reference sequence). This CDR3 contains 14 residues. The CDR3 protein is CSARRLSSYNEQFF. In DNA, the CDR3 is TGCAGTGCTAGACGGCTAAGCTCCTACAATGAGCAGTTCTTC.

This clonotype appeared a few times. Here the CDR3 DNA reads TGTGCCAGCAGCCAAGAACCGGGGGGCTACAATGAGCAGTTCTTC. As protein: CASSQEPGGYNEQFF. The chain recombines TRBV3-1 with TRBJ2-1; TRBD2 agrees at 7 bases. In germline, CDR1 is LGHDT, CDR2 YNNKEL (reference sequence). The CDR3 consists of 15 residues. Trimming took 0 bases from V and 3 from J; bases not matched to a gene: 2.

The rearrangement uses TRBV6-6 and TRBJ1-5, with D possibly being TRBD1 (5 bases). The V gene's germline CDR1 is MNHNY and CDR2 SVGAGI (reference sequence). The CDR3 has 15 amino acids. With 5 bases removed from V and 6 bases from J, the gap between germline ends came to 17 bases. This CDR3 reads CASSPRGGLGQPQHF. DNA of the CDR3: TGTGCCAGCAGTCCCCGGGGGGGGTTAGGTCAGCCCCAGCATTTT.

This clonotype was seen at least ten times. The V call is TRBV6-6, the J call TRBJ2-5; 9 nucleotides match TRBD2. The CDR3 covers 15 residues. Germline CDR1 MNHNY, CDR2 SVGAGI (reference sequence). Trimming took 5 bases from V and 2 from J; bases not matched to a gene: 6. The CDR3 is CASSGPGLAQETQYF. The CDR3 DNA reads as TGTGCCAGCAGTGGCCCGGGACTAGCTCAAGAGACCCAGTACTTC.

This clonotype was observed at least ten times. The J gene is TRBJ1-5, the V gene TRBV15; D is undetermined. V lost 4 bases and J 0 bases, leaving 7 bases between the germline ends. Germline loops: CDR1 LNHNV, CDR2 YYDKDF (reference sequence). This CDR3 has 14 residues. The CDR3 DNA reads TGTGCCACCAGCAAGGAGCATAGCAATCAGCCCCAGCATTTT. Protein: CATSKEHSNQPQHF.

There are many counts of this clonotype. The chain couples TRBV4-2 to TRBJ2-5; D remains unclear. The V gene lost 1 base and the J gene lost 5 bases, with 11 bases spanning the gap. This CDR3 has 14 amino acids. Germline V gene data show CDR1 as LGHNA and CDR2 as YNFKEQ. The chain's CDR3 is CASSQGGTTETQYF. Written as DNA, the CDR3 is TGTGCCAGCAGCCAAGGAGGAACTACCGAGACCCAGTACTTC.

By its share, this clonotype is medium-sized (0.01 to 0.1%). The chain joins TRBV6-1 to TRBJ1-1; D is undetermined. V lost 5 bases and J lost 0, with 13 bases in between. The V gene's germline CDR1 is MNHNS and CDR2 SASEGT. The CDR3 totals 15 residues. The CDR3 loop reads CASSIGWALNTEAFF. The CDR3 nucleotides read TGTGCCAGCAGTATTGGTTGGGCACTGAACACTGAAGCTTTCTTT.

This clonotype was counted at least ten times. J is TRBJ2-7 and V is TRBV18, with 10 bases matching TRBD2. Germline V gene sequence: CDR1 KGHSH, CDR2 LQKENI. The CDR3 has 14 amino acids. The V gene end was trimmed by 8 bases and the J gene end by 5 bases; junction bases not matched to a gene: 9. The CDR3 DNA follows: TGTGCCAGCGACTCTAGCGGGAGAGGGCACGAGCAGTACTTC. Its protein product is CASDSSGRGHEQYF.

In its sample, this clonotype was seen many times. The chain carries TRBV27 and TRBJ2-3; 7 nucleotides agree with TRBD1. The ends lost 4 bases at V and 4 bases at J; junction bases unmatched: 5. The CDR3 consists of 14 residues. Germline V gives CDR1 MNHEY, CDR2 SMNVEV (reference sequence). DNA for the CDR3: TGTGCCAGCAGTTACTACAGGGGCCCAGATACGCAGTATTTT. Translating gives CASSYYRGPDTQYF.

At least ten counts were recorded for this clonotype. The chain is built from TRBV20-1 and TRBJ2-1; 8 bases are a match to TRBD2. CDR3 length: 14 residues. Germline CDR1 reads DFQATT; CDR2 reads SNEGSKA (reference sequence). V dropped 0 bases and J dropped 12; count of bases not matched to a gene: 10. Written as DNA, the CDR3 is TGCAGTGCTAGAGAGGATAGCGGGATATACGGGCAGTTCTTC. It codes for CSAREDSGIYGQFF.

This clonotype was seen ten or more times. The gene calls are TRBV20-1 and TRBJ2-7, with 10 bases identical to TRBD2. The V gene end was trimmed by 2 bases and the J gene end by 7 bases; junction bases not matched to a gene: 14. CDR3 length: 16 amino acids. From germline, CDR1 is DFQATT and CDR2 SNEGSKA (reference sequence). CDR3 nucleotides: TGCAGTGCTAGATTTGGGCTAGCGGGAGTGAGTCGGGAGCAGTACTTC. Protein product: CSARFGLAGVSREQYF.

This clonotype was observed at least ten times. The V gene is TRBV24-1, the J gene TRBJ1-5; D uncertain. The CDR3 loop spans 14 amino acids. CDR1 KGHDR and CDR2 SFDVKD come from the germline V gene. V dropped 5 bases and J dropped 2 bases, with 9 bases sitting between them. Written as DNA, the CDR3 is TGTGCCACCAGTGGAGCCCTAGGCAATCAGCCCCAGCATTTT. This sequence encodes CATSGALGNQPQHF.

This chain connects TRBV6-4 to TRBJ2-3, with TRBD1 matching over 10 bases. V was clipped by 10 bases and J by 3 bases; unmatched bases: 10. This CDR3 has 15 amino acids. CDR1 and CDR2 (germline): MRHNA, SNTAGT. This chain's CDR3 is CATGGPGQGTDTQYF. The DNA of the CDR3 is TGTGCCACCGGGGGACCGGGACAGGGGACAGATACGCAGTATTTT.

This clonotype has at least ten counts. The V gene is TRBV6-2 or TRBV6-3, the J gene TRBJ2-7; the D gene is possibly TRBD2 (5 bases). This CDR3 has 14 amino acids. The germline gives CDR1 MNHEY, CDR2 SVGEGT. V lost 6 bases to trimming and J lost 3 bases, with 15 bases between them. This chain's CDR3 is CASSPSGPGYEQYF. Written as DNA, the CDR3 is TGTGCCAGCAGCCCCAGCGGCCCTGGCTACGAGCAGTACTTC.

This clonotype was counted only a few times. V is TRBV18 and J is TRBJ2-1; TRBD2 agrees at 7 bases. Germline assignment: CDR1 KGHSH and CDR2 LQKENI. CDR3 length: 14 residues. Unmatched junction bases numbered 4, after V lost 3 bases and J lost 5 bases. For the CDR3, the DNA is TGTGCCAGCTCACCGGCTAGCGGTGACAATGAGCAGTTCTTC. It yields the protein CASSPASGDNEQFF.